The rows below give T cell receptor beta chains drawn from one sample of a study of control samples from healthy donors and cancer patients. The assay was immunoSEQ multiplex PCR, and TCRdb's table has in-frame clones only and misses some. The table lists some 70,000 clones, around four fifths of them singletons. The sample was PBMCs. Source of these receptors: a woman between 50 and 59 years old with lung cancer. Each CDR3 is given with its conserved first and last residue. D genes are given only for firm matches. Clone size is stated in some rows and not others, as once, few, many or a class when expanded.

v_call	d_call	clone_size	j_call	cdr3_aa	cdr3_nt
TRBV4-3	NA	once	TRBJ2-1	CASSPTRAPYNEQFF	TGCGCCAGCAGCCCAACCCGTGCACCCTACAATGAGCAGTTCTTC
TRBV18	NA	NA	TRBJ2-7	CASLPRTEDEQYF	TGTGCCAGCTTACCACGGACCGAGGACGAGCAGTACTTC
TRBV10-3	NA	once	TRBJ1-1	CAISTRDKLEAFF	TGTGCCATCAGTACCCGGGACAAACTTGAAGCTTTCTTT
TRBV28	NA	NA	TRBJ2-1	CASSFEQANEQFF	TGTGCCAGCAGTTTTGAACAGGCTAATGAGCAGTTCTTC
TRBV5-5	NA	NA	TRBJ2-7	CASSLEDSSYEQYF	TGTGCCAGCAGCTTGGAGGACAGCTCCTACGAGCAGTACTTC
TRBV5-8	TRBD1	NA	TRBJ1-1	CASSFRTGLLTEAFF	TGTGCCAGCAGCTTTAGGACAGGCTTACTAACTGAAGCTTTCTTT
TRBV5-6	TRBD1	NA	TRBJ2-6	CASSQGALGANVLTF	TGTGCCAGCAGCCAGGGGGCGCTTGGGGCCAACGTCCTGACTTTC
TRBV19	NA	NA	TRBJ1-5	CASSDRDSDNQPQHF	TGTGCCAGTAGTGACCGGGACTCAGACAATCAGCCCCAGCATTTT
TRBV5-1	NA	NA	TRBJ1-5	CASSLGGLSNQPQHF	TGCGCCAGCAGCTTGGGTGGCCTTAGCAATCAGCCCCAGCATTTT
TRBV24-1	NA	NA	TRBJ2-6	CATSDSPPTSGANVLTF	TGTGCCACCAGTGATAGTCCTCCTACCTCTGGGGCCAACGTCCTGACTTTC
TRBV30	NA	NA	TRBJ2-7	CAWSASITGGGFYYEQYF	TGTGCCTGGAGTGCGTCGATTACAGGGGGGGGATTTTACTACGAGCAGTACTTC
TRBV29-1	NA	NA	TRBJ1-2	CSVVPGGWNGYTF	TGCAGCGTTGTCCCAGGCGGCTGGAATGGCTACACCTTC
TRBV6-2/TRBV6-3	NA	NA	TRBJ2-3	CASSYLTASTDTQYF	TGTGCCAGCAGTTACCTGACGGCTAGCACAGATACGCAGTATTTT
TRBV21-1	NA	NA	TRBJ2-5	CASSKKGGGGQETQYF	TGTGCCAGCAGCAAAAAAGGTGGGGGGGGTCAAGAGACCCAGTACTTC
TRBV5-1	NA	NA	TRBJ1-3	CASSLAQGSGNTIYF	TGCGCCAGCAGCTTGGCACAGGGATCTGGAAACACCATATATTTT
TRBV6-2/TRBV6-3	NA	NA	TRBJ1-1	CASSSLLQGMVTEAFF	TGTGCCAGCAGTTCTTTACTACAGGGTATGGTCACTGAAGCTTTCTTT
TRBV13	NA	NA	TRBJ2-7	CASSSSPSSYEQYF	TGTGCCAGCAGCTCCTCCCCCAGCTCCTACGAGCAGTACTTC
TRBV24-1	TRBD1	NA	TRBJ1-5	CATSDPGTGNDQPQHF	TGTGCCACCAGTGATCCCGGGACAGGGAACGACCAGCCCCAGCATTTT
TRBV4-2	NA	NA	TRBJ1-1	CASSQAGEAFF	TGTGCCAGCAGCCAAGCTGGCGAAGCTTTCTTT
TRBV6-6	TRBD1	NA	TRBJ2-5	CASSYPRAGGPGTQYF	TGTGCCAGCAGTTACCCTCGAGCAGGGGGCCCTGGGACCCAGTACTTC
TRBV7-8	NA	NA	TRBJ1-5	CASSHEGLSNQPQHF	TGTGCCAGCAGCCATGAAGGGCTTAGCAATCAGCCCCAGCATTTT
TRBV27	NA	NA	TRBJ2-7	CASSLRSTGTYEQYF	TGTGCCAGCAGTTTAAGATCAACAGGGACCTACGAGCAGTACTTC
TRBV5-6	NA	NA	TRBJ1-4	CASSVIEGKLFF	TGTGCCAGCAGCGTCATAGAGGGAAAACTGTTTTTT
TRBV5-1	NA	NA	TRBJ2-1	CASSLGQTYNEQFF	TGCGCCAGCAGCCTCGGACAGACCTACAATGAGCAGTTCTTC
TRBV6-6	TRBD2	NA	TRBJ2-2	CASRAGGGTNTGELFF	TGTGCCAGCCGGGCTGGGGGGGGAACGAACACCGGGGAGCTGTTTTTT
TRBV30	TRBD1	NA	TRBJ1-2	CAWSRAGGAGNYGYTF	TGTGCCTGGAGTCGGGCAGGGGGCGCGGGTAACTATGGCTACACCTTC
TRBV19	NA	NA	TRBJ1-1	CASFSGRYTEAFF	TGTGCCAGTTTTTCCGGGAGGTACACTGAAGCTTTCTTT
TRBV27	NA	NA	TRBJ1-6	CASSFEPQFSLHF	TGTGCCAGCAGTTTCGAGCCCCAGTTTTCCCTCCACTTT
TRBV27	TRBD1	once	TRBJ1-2	CASRRDRGYGYTF	TGTGCCAGCAGAAGGGACAGGGGCTATGGCTACACCTTC
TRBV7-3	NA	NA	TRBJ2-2	CASSLEGTNTGELFF	TGTGCCAGCAGCTTGGAAGGGACGAACACCGGGGAGCTGTTTTTT